The clone carrying this TCR beta chain has just one count. Antigen unknown. This sample was included in a study of OX40 agonist ivuxolimab in advanced cancers. The overall study: Partial responses were observed in three patients, of whom one had hepatocellular carcinoma and two had cutaneous melanoma. Study-wide results and caveats: With doses of 0.1-3.0 mg/kg, partial responders showed among the lowest clonal expansion.

Sampling of blood occurred at baseline, cycle 4 day 1, and cycle 7 day 1. CDR1 MGHDK and CDR2 SYGVNS come from the germline V gene. CDR3 length: 15 amino acids. The J segment lost 7 bases and the V segment lost 3 bases, leaving 9 bases of the junction unmatched. Profiled with immunoSEQ multiplex PCR; TCRdb holds only in-frame clones, not every one. The sample lists 60,000 to 90,000 clones, about 86% seen once, with 0.65% to 0.9% in the top ten. The V and J genes are TRBV25-1 and TRBJ2-3; the match to TRBD2 covers 8 bases. This receptor was identified in an adult with an advanced solid tumor such as melanoma, head and neck, liver or kidney cancer. The specimen comprised CD4+ or CD8+ T cells sorted from blood, sampled in a trial of the OX40 agonist ivuxolimab. The CDR3 DNA reads TGTGCCAGCAGTGAGAGCGGGGGTGCTTTACATACGCAGTATTTT. This translates into CASSESGGALHTQYF. The full variable domain, its missing parts supplied by reference TRBV25-1 and TRBJ2-3, is EADIYQTPRYLVIGTGKKITLECSQTMGHDKMYWYQQDPGMELHLIHYSYGVNSTEKGDLSSESTVSRIRTEHFPLTLESARPSHTSQYLCASSESGGALHTQYFGPGTRLTVL.